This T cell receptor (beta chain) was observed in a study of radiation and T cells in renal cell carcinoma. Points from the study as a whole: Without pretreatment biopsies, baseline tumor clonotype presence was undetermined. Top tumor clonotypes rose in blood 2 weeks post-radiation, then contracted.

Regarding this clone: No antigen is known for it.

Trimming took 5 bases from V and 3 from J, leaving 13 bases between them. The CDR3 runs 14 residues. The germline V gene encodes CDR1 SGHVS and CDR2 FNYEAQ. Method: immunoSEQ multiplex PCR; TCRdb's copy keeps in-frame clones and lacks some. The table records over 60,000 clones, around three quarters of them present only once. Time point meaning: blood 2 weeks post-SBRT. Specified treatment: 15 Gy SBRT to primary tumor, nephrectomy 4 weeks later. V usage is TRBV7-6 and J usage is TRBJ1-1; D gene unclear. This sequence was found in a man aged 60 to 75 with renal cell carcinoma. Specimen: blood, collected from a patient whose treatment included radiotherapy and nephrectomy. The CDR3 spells CASSPRKMYTEAFF. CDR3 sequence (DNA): TGTGCCAGCAGCCCCAGGAAGATGTACACTGAAGCTTTCTTT.